The present TCR beta chain was sequenced within a study of blood T cell repertoires in COVID-19. Study at large: Sites across the United States, Italy and Spain contributed samples from acute and convalescent COVID-19. Sources were T cells, B-cell-depleted T cells, or PBMCs; the material itself was cDNA or gDNA.

From germline, CDR1 is SNHLY and CDR2 FYNNEI. CDR3 length: 15 residues. The V gene end was trimmed by 6 bases and the J gene end by 5 bases; junction bases not matched to a gene: 9. The authors' processing: Amplification of reference gene primers was used by the study to estimate nucleated cell counts. Libraries were prepared by immunoSEQ multiplex PCR; TCRdb keeps only in-frame clonotypes and omits some of them. V and J calls and clone size are copied from that table; D and trimming were computed from the DNA. The sample has approximately 300,000 clones, 86% seen once. This clone has only a few counts.

This TCR was sampled from a woman between 50 and 59 years old with acute or convalescent COVID-19. The specimen sequenced was peripheral blood. The chain carries TRBV2 and TRBJ2-1; 8 nucleotides match TRBD2. In DNA, the CDR3 is TGTGCCAGCAGAAGAACGGGACTAGTTCACAATGAGCAGTTCTTC. Its translation: CASRRTGLVHNEQFF. The full variable domain, with the rest looked up from reference TRBV2 and TRBJ2-1, is EPEVTQTPSHQVTQMGQEVILRCVPISNHLYFYWYRQILGQKVEFLVSFYNNEISEKSEIFDDQFSVERPDGSNFTLKIRSTKLEDSAMYFCASRRTGLVHNEQFFGPGTRLTVL.